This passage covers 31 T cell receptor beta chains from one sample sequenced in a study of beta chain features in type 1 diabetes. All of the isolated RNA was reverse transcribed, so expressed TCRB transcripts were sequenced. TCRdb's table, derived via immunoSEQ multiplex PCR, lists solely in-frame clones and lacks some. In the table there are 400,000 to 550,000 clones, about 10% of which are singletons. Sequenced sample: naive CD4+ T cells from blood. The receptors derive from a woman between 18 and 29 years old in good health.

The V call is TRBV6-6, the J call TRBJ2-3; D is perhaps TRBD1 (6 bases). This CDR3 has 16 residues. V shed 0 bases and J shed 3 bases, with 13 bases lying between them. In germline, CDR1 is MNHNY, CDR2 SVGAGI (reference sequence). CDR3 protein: CASSYSRGSRTDTQYF. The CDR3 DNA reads TGTGCCAGCAGTTACTCGAGGGGGTCCCGGACAGATACGCAGTATTTT.

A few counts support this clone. CDR3 in DNA: TGTGCCAGCAGTGTATCCGTCACCTACGAGCAGTACTTC. It specifies CASSVSVTYEQYF. V is TRBV6-1 and J is TRBJ2-7; D gene unclear. The CDR3 loop spans 13 amino acids. The V end lost 4 bases, the J end lost 2 bases, and 9 bases lay between the germline ends. The germline gives CDR1 MNHNS, CDR2 SASEGT.

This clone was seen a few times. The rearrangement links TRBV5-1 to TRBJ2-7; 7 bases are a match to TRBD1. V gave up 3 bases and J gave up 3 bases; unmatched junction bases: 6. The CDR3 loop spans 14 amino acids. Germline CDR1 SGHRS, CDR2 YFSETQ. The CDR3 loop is CASSWDRDRYEQYV. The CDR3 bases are TGCGCCAGCAGCTGGGACAGAGACCGCTACGAGCAGTACGTC.

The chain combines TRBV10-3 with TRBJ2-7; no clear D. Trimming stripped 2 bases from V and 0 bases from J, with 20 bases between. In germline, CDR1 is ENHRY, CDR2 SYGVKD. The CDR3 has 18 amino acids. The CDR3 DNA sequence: TGTGCCATCAGTGAGGCCCGACGGAGCTGGGGAAGCTCCTACGAGCAGTACGTC. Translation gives CAISEARRSWGSSYEQYV.

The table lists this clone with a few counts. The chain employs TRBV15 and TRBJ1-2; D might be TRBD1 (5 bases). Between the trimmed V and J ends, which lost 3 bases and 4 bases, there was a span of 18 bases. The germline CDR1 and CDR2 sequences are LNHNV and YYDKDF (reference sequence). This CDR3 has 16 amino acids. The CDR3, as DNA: TGTGCCACCAGCAGGACTAAGGGGATGCTCGGCTATGGCTACACCTTC. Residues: CATSRTKGMLGYGYTF.

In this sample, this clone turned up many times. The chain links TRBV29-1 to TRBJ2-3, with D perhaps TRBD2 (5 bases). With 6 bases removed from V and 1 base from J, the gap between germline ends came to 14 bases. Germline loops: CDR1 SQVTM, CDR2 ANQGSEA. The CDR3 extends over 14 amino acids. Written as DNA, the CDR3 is TGCAGCGTCTGGCGCGGGCCCGGCACAGATACGCAGTATTTT. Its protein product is CSVWRGPGTDTQYF.

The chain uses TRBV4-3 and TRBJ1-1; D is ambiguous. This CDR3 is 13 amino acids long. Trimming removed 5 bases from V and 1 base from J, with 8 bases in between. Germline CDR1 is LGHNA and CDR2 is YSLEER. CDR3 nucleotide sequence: TGCGCCAGCAGCTCCCATCGGAACACTGAAGCTTTCTTT. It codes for CASSSHRNTEAFF.

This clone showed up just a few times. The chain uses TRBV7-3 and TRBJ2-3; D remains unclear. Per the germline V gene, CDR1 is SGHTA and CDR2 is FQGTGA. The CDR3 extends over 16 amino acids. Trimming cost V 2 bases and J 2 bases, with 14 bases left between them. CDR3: CASSLQRGGATDTQYF. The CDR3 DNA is TGTGCCAGCAGCTTACAGCGTGGCGGTGCCACAGATACGCAGTATTTT.

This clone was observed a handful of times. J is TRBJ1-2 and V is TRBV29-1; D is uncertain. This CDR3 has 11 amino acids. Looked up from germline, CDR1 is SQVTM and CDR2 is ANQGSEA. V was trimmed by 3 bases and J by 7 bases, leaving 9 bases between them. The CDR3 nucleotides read TGCAGCGTTGAGGGGATTCGTGGCTACACCTTC. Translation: CSVEGIRGYTF.

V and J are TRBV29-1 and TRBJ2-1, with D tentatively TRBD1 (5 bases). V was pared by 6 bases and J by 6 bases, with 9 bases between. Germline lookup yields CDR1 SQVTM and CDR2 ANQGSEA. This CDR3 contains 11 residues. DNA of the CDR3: TGCAGCGTCTACCAGGGCAATGAGCAGTTCTTC. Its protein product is CSVYQGNEQFF.

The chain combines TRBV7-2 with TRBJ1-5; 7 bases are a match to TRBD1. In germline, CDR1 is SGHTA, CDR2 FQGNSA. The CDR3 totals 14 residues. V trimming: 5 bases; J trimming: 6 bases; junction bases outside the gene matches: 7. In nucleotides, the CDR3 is TGTGCCAGCAGCCCTCAGAGGGGGCCTCAGCCCCAGCATTTT. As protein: CASSPQRGPQPQHF. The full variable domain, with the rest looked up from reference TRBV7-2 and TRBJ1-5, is GAGVSQSPSNKVTEKGKDVELRCDPISGHTALYWYRQSLGQGLEFLIYFQGNSAPDKSGLPSDRFSAERTGGSVSTLTIQRTQQEDSAVYLCASSPQRGPQPQHFGDGTRLSIL.

The DNA for the CDR3 is TGTGCCAGCGCCCGGACAGGGGCGTCCTACGAGCAGTACTTC. Amino acid sequence: CASARTGASYEQYF. This chain links TRBV2 with TRBJ2-7; 9 bases are a match to TRBD1. The germline gives CDR1 SNHLY, CDR2 FYNNEI. This CDR3 is built from 14 residues. The V and J ends lost 8 bases and 1 base, in that order; junction bases with no gene match: 6.

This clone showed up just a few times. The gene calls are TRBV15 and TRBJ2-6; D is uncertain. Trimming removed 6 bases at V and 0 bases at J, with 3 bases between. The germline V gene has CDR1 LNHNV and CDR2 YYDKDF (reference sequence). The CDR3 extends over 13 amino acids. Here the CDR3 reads CATRISGANVLTF. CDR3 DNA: TGTGCCACCAGAATCTCTGGGGCCAACGTCCTGACTTTC.

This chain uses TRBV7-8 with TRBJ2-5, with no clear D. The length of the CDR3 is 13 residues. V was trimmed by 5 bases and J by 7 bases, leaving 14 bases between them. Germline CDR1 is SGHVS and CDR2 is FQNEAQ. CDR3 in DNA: TGTGCCAGCAGCCACCAGGCGGTTCGGACCCAGTACTTC. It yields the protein CASSHQAVRTQYF. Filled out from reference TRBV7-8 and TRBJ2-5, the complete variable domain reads GAGVSQSPRYKVAKRGQDVALRCDPISGHVSLFWYQQALGQGPEFLTYFQNEAQLDKSGLPSDRFFAERPEGSVSTLKIQRTQQEDSAVYLCASSHQAVRTQYFGPGTRLLVL.

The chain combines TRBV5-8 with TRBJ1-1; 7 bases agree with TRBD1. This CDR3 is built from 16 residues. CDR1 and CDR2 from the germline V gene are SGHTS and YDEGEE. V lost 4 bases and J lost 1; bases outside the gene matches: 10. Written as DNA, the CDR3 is TGTGCCAGCAGCGCCGGAACGGGACAGAAGAACACTGAAGCTTTCTTT. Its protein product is CASSAGTGQKNTEAFF.

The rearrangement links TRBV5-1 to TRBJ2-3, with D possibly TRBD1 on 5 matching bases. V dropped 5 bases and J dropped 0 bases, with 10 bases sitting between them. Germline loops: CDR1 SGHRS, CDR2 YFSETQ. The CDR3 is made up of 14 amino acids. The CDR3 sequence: CASRDPGSTDTQYF. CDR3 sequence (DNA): TGCGCCAGCAGGGACCCAGGGAGCACAGATACGCAGTATTTT.

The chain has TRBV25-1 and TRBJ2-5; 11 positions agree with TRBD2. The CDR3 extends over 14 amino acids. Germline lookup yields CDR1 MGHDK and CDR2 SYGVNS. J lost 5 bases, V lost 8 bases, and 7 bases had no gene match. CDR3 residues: CASSPSGRMETQYF. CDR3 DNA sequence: TGTGCCAGCTCCCCTAGCGGGAGGATGGAGACCCAGTACTTC.

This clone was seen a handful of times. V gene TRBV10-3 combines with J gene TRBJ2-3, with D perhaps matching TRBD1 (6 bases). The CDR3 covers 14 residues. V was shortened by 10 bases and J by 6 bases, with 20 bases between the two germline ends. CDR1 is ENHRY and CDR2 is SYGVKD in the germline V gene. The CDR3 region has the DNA TGTGCCACGAACGGACAGACAAACGCGGATACGCAGTATTTT. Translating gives CATNGQTNADTQYF.

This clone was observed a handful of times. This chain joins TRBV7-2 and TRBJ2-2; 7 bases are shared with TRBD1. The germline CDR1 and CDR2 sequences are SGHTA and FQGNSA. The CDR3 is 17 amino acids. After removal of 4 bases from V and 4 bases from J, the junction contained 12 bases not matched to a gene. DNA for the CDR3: TGTGCCAGCAGCTCGAGACAGGGTCATCTTGGCACCGGGGAGCTGTTTTTT. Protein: CASSSRQGHLGTGELFF.

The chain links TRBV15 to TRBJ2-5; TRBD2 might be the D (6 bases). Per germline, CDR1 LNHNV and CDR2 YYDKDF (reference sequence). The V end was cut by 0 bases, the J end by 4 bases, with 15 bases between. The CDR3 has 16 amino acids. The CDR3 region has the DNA TGTGCCACCAGCAGAGACCCCCTGCGGGACCCAGAGACCCAGTACTTC. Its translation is CATSRDPLRDPETQYF.

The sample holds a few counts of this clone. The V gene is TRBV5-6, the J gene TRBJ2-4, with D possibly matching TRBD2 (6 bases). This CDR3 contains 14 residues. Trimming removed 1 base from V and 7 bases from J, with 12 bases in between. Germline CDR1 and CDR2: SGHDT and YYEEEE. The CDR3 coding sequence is TGTGCCAGCAGCTTGAGGCGGAGGGTGAACATTCAGTACTTC. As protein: CASSLRRRVNIQYF.

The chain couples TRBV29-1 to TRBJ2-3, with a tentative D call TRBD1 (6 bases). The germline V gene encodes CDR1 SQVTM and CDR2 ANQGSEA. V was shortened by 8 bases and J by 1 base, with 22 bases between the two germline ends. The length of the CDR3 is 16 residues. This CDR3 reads CSYLNSGRGGTDTQYF. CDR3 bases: TGCAGCTATCTTAATTCGGGCAGGGGAGGCACAGATACGCAGTATTTT.

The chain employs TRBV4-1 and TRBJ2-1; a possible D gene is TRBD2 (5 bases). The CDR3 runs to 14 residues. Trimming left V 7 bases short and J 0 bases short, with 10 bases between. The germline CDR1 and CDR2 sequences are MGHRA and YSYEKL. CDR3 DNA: TGCGCCAGCACCCGGGGTGGCTCCTACAATGAGCAGTTCTTC. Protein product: CASTRGGSYNEQFF.

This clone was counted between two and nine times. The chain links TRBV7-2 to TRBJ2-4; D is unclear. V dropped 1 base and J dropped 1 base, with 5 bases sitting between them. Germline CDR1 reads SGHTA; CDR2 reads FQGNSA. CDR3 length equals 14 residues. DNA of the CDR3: TGTGCCAGCAGCTTAGACGTGGCCAAAAACATTCAGTACTTC. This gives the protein CASSLDVAKNIQYF.

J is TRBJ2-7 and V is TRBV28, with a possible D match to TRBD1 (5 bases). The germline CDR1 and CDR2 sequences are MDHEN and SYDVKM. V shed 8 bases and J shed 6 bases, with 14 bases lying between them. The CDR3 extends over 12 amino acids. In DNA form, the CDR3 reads TGTGCCAGCCGAAAAGGGGATTTCGAGCAGTACGTC. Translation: CASRKGDFEQYV.

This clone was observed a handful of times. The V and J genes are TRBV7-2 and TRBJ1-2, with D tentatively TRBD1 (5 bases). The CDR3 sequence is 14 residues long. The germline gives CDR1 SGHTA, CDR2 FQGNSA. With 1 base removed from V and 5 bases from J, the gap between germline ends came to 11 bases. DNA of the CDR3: TGTGCCAGCAGCTTAGGACAGAAGGAATATGGCTACACCTTC. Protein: CASSLGQKEYGYTF.

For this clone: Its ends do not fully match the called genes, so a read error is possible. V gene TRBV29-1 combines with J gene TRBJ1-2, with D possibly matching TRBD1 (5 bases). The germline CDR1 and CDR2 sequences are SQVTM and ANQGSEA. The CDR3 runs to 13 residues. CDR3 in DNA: TGCAGCGTTGAACCTCCGGGACCCAGAAACGTGCTCTTC. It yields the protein CSVEPPGPRNVLF.

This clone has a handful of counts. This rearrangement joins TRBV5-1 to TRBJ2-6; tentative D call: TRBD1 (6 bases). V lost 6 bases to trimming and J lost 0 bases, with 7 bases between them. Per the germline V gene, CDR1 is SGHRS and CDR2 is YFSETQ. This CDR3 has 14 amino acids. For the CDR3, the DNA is TGCGCCAGCAAACAGGGCTCTGGGGCCAACGTCCTGACTTTC. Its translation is CASKQGSGANVLTF.

The CDR3 sequence is CSTEGDRREQYF. In DNA, the CDR3 is TGCAGCACTGAAGGGGACAGGAGGGAGCAGTACTTC. The V gene is TRBV29-1, the J gene TRBJ2-7; 8 positions agree with TRBD1. The J segment lost 7 bases and the V segment lost 8 bases, leaving 10 bases of the junction unmatched. CDR1 is SQVTM, CDR2 ANQGSEA, per germline. This CDR3 spans 12 amino acids.

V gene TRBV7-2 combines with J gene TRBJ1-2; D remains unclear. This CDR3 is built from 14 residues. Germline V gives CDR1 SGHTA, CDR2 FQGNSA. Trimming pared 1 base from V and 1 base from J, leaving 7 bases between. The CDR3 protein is CASSLDVLNYGYTF. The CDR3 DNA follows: TGTGCCAGCAGCTTAGACGTCCTTAACTATGGCTACACCTTC. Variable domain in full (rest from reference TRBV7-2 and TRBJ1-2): GAGVSQSPSNKVTEKGKDVELRCDPISGHTALYWYRQSLGQGLEFLIYFQGNSAPDKSGLPSDRFSAERTGGSVSTLTIQRTQQEDSAVYLCASSLDVLNYGYTFGSGTRLTVV.

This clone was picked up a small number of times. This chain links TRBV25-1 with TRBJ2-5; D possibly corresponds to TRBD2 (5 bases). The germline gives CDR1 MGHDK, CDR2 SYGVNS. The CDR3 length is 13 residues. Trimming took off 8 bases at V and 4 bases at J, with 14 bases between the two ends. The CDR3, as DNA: TGTGCCAGCTGTAGGGAGCTAGGAGAGACCCAGTACTTC. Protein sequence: CASCRELGETQYF.